These 11 T cell receptor beta chains originate from one sample sequenced in a study of CD8 T cells in cerebrospinal fluid in Alzheimer's disease. TCRdb reanalyzed the 10x single-cell sequencing reads and collapses them to one entry per CDR3 protein, without DNA. The sample has about 1,100 distinct CDR3 sequences. Sequenced: cerebrospinal fluid. The receptors were sampled from a human donor in good health.

This clonotype is labeled large based on frequency. The V and J genes are TRBV6-2 or TRBV6-3 and TRBJ2-2. CDR3 length: 15 amino acids. Germline values: CDR1 MNHEY, CDR2 SVGEGT. The CDR3 is CASSYEDERTGELFF.

Measured by frequency, this clonotype is medium-sized. This rearrangement joins TRBV28 to TRBJ2-3; without DNA, the TCRdb call of TRBD2 cannot be checked. This CDR3 region has 16 residues. Per the germline V gene, CDR1 is MDHEN and CDR2 is SYDVKM. CDR3 residues: CASSSSSGRGTDTQYF.

This clonotype registers large by frequency. The J gene is TRBJ2-1, the V gene TRBV7-9; the TCRdb D gene call, TRBD2, has no DNA to confirm it. Per the germline V gene, CDR1 is SEHNR and CDR2 is FQNEAQ (reference sequence). The CDR3 length is 16 residues. This CDR3 reads CASSLGSSGRGYEQFF.

The chain links TRBV9 to TRBJ1-6. The length of the CDR3 is 17 residues. Germline V gene data show CDR1 as SGDLS and CDR2 as YYNGEE. CDR3 in amino acids: CASSVAASLSEGSPLHF.

This clonotype is identified as large from frequency. This chain links TRBV12-3 or TRBV12-4 with TRBJ1-1; TCRdb's assignment of TRBD1 cannot be checked, as there is no DNA. The CDR3 sequence is 13 residues long. CDR3 region: CASITTGGTEAFF.

Its frequency marks this clonotype as medium-sized. The chain recombines TRBV5-4 with TRBJ2-5. The germline gives CDR1 SGHNT, CDR2 YYREEE (reference sequence). The CDR3 contains 13 residues. The CDR3 sequence: CASSLDHGETQYF.

Measured by frequency, this clonotype is medium-sized (0.01 to 0.1%). The chain employs TRBV20-1 and TRBJ2-7; the TRBD2 assignment by TCRdb is unverifiable without DNA. The CDR3 loop spans 14 amino acids. The V gene's germline CDR1 is DFQATT and CDR2 SNEGSKA (reference sequence). The CDR3 spells CSAGTSGGDREQYF.

The CDR3: CASRESYRVNTEAFF. The chain couples TRBV19 to TRBJ1-1. CDR1 is LNHDA, CDR2 SQIVND, per germline (reference sequence). CDR3 length equals 15 residues.

Measured by frequency, this clonotype is hyperexpanded. The chain couples TRBV10-2 to TRBJ1-4. Germline loops: CDR1 WSHSY, CDR2 SAAADI. The CDR3 spans 12 residues. The CDR3 sequence is CASSSVNEKLFF.

This clonotype ranks as medium-sized in terms of frequency. The chain joins TRBV28 to TRBJ1-2; TCRdb returns TRBD1, unconfirmable since there is no DNA. Germline V gene data show CDR1 as MDHEN and CDR2 as SYDVKM. This CDR3 contains 15 residues. The CDR3 reads CASSRPGTGDYGYTF.

The chain uses TRBV7-2 and TRBJ1-2; without DNA, the TCRdb call of TRBD1 cannot be checked. The CDR3 extends over 16 amino acids. Germline V gene lookup returns CDR1 SGHTA and CDR2 FQGNSA. CDR3 loop: CASSLSRVAGGYGYTF.